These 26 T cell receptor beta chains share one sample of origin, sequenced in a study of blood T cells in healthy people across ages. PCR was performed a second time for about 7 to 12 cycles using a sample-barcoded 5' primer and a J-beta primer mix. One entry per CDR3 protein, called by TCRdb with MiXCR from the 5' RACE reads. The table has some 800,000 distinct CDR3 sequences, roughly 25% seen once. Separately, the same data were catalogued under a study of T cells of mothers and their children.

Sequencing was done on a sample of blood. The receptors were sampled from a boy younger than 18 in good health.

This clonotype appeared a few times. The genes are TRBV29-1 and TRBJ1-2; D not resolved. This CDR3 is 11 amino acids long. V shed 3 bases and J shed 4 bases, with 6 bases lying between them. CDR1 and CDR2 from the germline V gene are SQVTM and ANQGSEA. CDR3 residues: CSVDKTYGYTF. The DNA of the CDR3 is TGCAGCGTTGACAAAACCTATGGCTACACCTTC. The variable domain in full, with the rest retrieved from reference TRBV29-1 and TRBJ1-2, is SAVISQKPSRDICQRGTSLTIQCQVDSQVTMMFWYRQQPGQSLTLIATANQGSEATYESGFVIDKFPISRPNLTFSTLTVSNMSPEDSSIYLCSVDKTYGYTFGSGTRLTVV.

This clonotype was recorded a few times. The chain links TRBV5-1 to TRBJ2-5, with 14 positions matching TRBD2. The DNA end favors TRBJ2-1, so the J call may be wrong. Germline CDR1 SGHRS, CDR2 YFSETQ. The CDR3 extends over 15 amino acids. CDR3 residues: CASSRGLAGGYEQFF. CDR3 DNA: TGCGCCAGCAGCAGAGGACTAGCGGGGGGCTATGAGCAGTTCTTC.

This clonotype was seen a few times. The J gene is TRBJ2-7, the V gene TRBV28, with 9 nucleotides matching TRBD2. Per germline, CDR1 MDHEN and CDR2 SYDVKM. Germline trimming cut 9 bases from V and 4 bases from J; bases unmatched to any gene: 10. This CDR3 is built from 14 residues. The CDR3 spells CASQKWRGGYEQYF. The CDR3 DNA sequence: TGTGCCAGTCAAAAGTGGCGGGGGGGATACGAGCAGTACTTC.

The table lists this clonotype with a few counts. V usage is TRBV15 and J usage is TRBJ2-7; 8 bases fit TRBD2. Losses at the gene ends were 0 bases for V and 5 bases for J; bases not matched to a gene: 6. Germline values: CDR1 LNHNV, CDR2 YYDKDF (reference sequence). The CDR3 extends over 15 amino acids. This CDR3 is CATSRDIGTSNEQYF. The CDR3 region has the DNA TGTGCCACCAGCAGAGATATAGGGACTAGTAACGAGCAGTACTTC.

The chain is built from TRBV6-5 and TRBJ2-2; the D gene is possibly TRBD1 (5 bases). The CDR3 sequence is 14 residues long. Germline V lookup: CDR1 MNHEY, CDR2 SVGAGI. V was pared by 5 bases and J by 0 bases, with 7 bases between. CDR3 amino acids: CASSRQTNTGELFF. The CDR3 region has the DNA TGTGCCAGCAGTCGACAGACGAACACCGGGGAGCTGTTTTTT.

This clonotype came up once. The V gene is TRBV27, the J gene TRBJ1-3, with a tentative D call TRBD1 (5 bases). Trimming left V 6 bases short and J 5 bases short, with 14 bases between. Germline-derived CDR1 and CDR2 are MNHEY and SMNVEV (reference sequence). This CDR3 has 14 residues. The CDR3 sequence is CASSSRGERNTIYF. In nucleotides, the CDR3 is TGTGCCAGCAGCAGTAGAGGGGAGCGAAACACCATATATTTT.

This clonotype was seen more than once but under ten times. The CDR3 DNA is TGTGCCAGCAGTTATTTCGGGAGTAGCAATCAGCCCCAGCATTTT. Its protein is CASSYFGSSNQPQHF. V and J are TRBV6-2 or TRBV6-3 and TRBJ1-5; D remains unclear. Trimming cost V 3 bases and J 0 bases, with 9 bases left between them. The CDR3 extends over 15 amino acids. Germline V CDR1 and CDR2: MNHEY, SVGEGT.

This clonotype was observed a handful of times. The CDR3 region is CSATTDTETQYF. The CDR3, as DNA: TGCAGTGCTACTACGGACACAGAGACCCAGTACTTC. The gene calls are TRBV20-1 and TRBJ2-5, with D possibly matching TRBD1 (5 bases). CDR3 size: 12 residues. CDR1 DFQATT and CDR2 SNEGSKA come from the germline V gene (reference sequence). The V gene lost 4 bases and the J gene lost 4 bases, with 10 bases spanning the gap.

CDR3: CASRWVLWGVNTEAFF. The CDR3 region has the DNA TGTGCCAGCAGATGGGTCCTGTGGGGGGTGAACACTGAAGCTTTCTTT. The genes are TRBV6-2 or TRBV6-3 and TRBJ1-1; tentatively, D is TRBD1 (5 bases). V gave up 6 bases and J gave up 0 bases, with 17 bases separating them. Germline CDR1 and CDR2: MNHEY and SVGEGT. This CDR3 comprises 16 residues.

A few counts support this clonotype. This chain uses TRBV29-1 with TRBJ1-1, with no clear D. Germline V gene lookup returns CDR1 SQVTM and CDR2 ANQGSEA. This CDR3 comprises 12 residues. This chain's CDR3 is CNVRGRNTEAFF. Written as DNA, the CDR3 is TGCAACGTCCGAGGGCGGAACACTGAAGCTTTCTTT.

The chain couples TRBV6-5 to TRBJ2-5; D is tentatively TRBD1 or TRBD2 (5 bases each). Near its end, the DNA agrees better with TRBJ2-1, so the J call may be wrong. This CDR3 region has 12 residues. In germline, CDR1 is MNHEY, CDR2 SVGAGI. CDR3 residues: CASRNEGNEQFF. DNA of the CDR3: TGTGCCAGCCGTAACGAGGGGAATGAGCAGTTCTTC.

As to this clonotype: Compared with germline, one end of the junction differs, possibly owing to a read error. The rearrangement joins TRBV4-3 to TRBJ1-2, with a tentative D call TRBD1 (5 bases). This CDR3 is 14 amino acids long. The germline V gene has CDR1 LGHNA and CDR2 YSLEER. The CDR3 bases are TGCGTCAGCAGCCAAGGGACGGTTAACTATGGCCACACCTTC. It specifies CVSSQGTVNYGHTF.

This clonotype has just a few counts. For the CDR3, the DNA is TGCAGTGCCAGACCCACCGGGACCTCTGAGCAGTTCTTC. This translates into CSARPTGTSEQFF. The rearrangement uses TRBV20-1 and TRBJ2-5, with D perhaps TRBD1 or TRBD2 (5 bases each). The end of the DNA fits TRBJ2-1 better, so the J call may be wrong. The CDR3 runs to 13 residues. From germline, CDR1 is DFQATT and CDR2 SNEGSKA (reference sequence).

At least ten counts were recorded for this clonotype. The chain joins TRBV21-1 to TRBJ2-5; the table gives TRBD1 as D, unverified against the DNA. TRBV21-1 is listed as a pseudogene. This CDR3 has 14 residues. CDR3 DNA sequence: TGTGCCAGCAGCTCCCGCGACAGGCAAGAGACCCAGTACTTC. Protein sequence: CASSSRDRQETQYF.

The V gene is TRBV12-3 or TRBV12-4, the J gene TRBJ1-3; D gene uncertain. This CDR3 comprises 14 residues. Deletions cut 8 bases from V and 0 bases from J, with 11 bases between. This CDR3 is CASFPASSGNTIYF. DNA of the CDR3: TGTGCCAGCTTCCCGGCCTCCTCTGGAAACACCATATATTTT.

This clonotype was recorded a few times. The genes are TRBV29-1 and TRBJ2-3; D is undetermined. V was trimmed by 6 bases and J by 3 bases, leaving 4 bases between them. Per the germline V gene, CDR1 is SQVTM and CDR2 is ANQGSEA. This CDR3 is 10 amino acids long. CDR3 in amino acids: CSVTTDTQYF. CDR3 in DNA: TGCAGCGTAACGACAGATACGCAGTATTTT.

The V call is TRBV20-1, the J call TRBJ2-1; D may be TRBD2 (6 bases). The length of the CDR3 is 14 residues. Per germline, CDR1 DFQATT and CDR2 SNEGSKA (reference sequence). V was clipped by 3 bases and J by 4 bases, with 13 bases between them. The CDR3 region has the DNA TGCAGTGCTAGCTCCTGGAGGGAATACAATGAGCAGTTCTTC. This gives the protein CSASSWREYNEQFF.

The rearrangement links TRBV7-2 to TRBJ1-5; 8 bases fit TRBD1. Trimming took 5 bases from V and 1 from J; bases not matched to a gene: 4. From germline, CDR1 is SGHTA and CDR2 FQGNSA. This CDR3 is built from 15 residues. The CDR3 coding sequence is TGTGCCAGCAGCCGTACAGGGGGGAGCAATCAGCCCCAGCATTTT. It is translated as CASSRTGGSNQPQHF.

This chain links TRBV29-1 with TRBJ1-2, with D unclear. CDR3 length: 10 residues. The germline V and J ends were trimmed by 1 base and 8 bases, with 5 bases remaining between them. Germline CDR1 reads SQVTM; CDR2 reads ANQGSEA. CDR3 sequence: CSVEGWGYTF. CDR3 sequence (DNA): TGCAGCGTTGAAGGATGGGGCTACACCTTC.

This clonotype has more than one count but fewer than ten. Here the CDR3 reads CASSLLRELGYNEQFF. The CDR3 DNA follows: TGTGCCAGCAGTTTATTGCGGGAGTTGGGGTACAATGAGCAGTTCTTC. The chain is built from TRBV28 and TRBJ2-1; 7 bases are a match to TRBD2. This CDR3 is 16 amino acids long. With V trimmed by 1 base and J by 4 bases, 7 bases remained unmatched. The germline V gene encodes CDR1 MDHEN and CDR2 SYDVKM.

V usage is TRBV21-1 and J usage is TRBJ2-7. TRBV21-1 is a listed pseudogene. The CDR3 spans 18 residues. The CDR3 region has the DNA TGTGCCAGCAGCAAAGCCGGTTCTCGGCGTTTGGTCTCCTACGAGCAGTACTTC. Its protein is CASSKAGSRRLVSYEQYF.

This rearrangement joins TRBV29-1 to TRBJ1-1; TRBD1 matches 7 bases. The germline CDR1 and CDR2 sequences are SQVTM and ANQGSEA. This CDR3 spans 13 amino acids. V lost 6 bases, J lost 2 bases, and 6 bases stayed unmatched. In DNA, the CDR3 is TGCAGCGTCAGCCGGGACAGAAACACTGAAGCTTTCTTT. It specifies CSVSRDRNTEAFF.

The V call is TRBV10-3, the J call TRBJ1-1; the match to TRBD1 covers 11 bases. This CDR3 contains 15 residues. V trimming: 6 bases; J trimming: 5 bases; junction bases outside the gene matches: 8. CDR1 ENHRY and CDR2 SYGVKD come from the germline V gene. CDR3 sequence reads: CAIRGQGAKDTEAFF. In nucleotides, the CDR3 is TGTGCCATCAGAGGACAGGGGGCGAAGGATACTGAAGCTTTCTTT.

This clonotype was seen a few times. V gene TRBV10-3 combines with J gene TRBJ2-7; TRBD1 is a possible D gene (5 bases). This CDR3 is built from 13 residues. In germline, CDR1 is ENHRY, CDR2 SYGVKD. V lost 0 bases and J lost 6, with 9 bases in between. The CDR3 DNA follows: TGTGCCATCAGTGAGTCACCAGGGTCCGAGCAGTACTTC. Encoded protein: CAISESPGSEQYF.

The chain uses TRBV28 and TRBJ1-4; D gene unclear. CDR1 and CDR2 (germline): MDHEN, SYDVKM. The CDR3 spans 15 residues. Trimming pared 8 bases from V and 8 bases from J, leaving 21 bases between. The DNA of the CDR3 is TGTGCCAGCTCCCAACGCGTTCGCGGTAAGGAAAAACTGTTTTTT. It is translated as CASSQRVRGKEKLFF.

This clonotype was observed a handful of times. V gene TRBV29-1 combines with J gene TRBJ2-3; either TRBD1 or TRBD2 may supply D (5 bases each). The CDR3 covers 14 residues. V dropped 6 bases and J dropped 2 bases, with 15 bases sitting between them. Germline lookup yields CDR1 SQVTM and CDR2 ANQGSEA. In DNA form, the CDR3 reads TGCAGCGTCTTGATGGGGGTCGCCACAGATACGCAGTATTTT. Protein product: CSVLMGVATDTQYF.